Here is one T cell receptor (beta chain) with its context. The target antigen is unknown. The data were taken from a study of graft-versus-host responses after intestinal transplantation. Overall study findings and caveats: The recipient marrow held GvH clones, and some of them showed up first in ileum or blood.

The assay was immunoSEQ multiplex PCR, and TCRdb's table has in-frame clones only and misses some. Of approximately 12,000 clones in the sample, over 70% were seen once. The germline gives CDR1 LGHNA, CDR2 YNFKEQ. The CDR3 contains 18 residues. The specimen comprised PBMCs, sampled approximately 120 days after transplant. This receptor was taken from a human patient who received an intestinal transplant, so some T cells may come from the graft donor. The rearrangement uses TRBV4-2 and TRBJ2-7, with D possibly TRBD2 on 5 matching bases. The J call is in doubt because the DNA end fits TRBJ2-1 better. CDR3 DNA sequence: TGTGCCAGCAGCCAAGATGACCTAGGAGGTCTTATGAACAATGAGCAGTTCTTC. Protein product: CASSQDDLGGLMNNEQFF.